This T cell receptor beta chain was captured by sequencing in a study of T cells in Graves' hyperthyroidism and ophthalmopathy. Study-wide points: Among thyroid clonotypes expanded above 0.001, most also appeared in blood. The model made its ophthalmopathy prediction, and onset followed a median around 6.9 months later.

From germline, CDR1 is MDHEN and CDR2 SYDVKM. The CDR3 is 15 residues long. J lost 2 bases, V lost 7 bases, and 8 bases had no gene match. For Graves' hyperthyroidism to be stable, ophthalmopathy could not progress within 18 months. Amplified TCR beta CDR3 regions derived from RNA transcripts. HTBI primers were used for first-round RT-PCR of the TCR CDR3. TCRdb re-analysed the multiplex PCR reads in MiXCR, keeping a single row per CDR3 protein. Of around 580,000 distinct CDR3 sequences in the sample, 16% were seen once. This clonotype was recorded many times. The target antigen is unknown. The source of this sequence is a woman aged 18 to 35 with Graves' hyperthyroidism. The chain couples TRBV28 to TRBJ1-3; TRBD1 matches at 7 bases. The source material was blood. The CDR3 is CASKESGGTGNTIYF. Written as DNA, the CDR3 is TGTGCCAGCAAGGAATCAGGGGGAACTGGAAACACCATATATTTT.